This entry describes one TCR beta chain. What it binds is unknown. The data stem from a study of cytomegalovirus exposure and HLA in healthy donors. Whole-study context: Sequencing of approximately 190 million T cells in an earlier analysis found around 110 million unique TCR beta sequences. Points from the study as a whole: Several V segments, TRBV6-2 and TRBV6-3 among them, could not be told apart and were dropped. According to reports, the classifier identified cytomegalovirus status with high specificity and sensitivity. Productive status was seen about 87% or about 30% of the time for most TCR beta V segments in an earlier analysis.

Germline V lookup: CDR1 ENHRY, CDR2 SYGVKD. The CDR3 runs to 16 residues. After removal of 4 bases from V and 3 bases from J, the junction contained 6 bases not matched to a gene. PCR amplification relied on 60 Vbeta primers (plus 13 Jbeta primers). Only in-frame clones appear in the TCRdb table, and some are missing; sequencing was by immunoSEQ multiplex PCR. Altogether 75,000 to 100,000 clones are present, about 74% being singletons, with the ten largest covering 16%. The TCR was taken from a man aged 55 to 70 in good health and CMV-seropositive. The rearrangement links TRBV10-3 to TRBJ2-3, with 11 bases lining up with TRBD2. The sample consisted of PBMCs. The CDR3 DNA is TGTGCCATCAGTGGGTTAGCGGGGGGGCCGACAGATACGCAGTATTTT. The encoded protein is CAISGLAGGPTDTQYF.